This T cell receptor beta chain stems from a study of OX40 agonist ivuxolimab in advanced cancers. Study-wide background: Dosing consisted of intravenous ivuxolimab at 0.01 to 10 mg/kg every 2 weeks. Cancers in dose escalation were hepatocellular, melanoma, renal cell and head and neck. Study-wide findings and caveats: Among the least clonally expanded were partial responders at 0.1-3.0 mg/kg.

Per germline, CDR1 SEHNR and CDR2 FQNEAQ (reference sequence). Trimming removed 5 bases from V and 4 bases from J, with 6 bases in between. The CDR3 extends over 12 amino acids. The method was immunoSEQ multiplex PCR; TCRdb's version includes in-frame clones alone and lacks a portion of them. The sample has about 46,000 clones; roughly 90% are singletons. As regards this clone: Its cognate antigen is unknown.

The V call is TRBV7-9, the J call TRBJ1-5; D is unclear. The sequencing here drew on CD4+ or CD8+ T cells sorted from blood, taken in a trial of the OX40 agonist ivuxolimab. This TCR was recovered from an adult with an advanced solid tumor such as melanoma, head and neck, liver or kidney cancer. The CDR3 DNA follows: TGTGCCAGCAGCCGCCAGAATCAGCCCCAGCATTTT. The encoded protein is CASSRQNQPQHF.